One T cell receptor beta chain is described in this entry. Its specific antigen is unknown. This sample was taken from a study of monozygotic twins with inflammatory bowel disease (dated by TCRdb to between 2018 and 2020). For the wider study: The complete study included around 30 monozygotic twin pairs: 19 IBD-discordant Danish pairs and nine German pairs, of which four were IBD-concordant and five were IBD-discordant. Within discordant pairs, disease-associated traits were sought mainly by comparing IBD patients with their genetically identical healthy co-twins. Each individual had, on average, about 151 000 unique TCRalpha sequences and 181 000 unique TCRbeta sequences available for analysis.

From each donor, an approximately 2.5 ml peripheral blood sample was collected into PAXgene tubes and kept at -80 degrees C. Total RNA was isolated from whole blood with the PAXgene blood miRNA kit on an automated QIAcube, without T cell sorting. Peripheral blood from monozygotic twin pairs concordant or discordant for inflammatory bowel disease was subjected to deep TCRalpha and TCRbeta repertoire profiling with unique molecular barcoding. Smoking habits were recorded for all twin pairs, with individuals classified as current, former or never smokers. Results and caveats for the whole study, not just this receptor: No single strong signal or clonotype linked to IBD turned up in the results, so the idea that one exists was not supported. Because patients received different immunosuppressive treatments, the repertoires may have picked up extra background noise and variability between individuals. Repertoire similarity did not differ between concordant and discordant twins, possibly due to limited statistical power. Fewer clonotypes were shared with other individuals by IBD patients than by healthy twins, most markedly in patients showing signs of disease activity. The analysis was unable to tell apart different T cell subtypes. IBD patients had lower TCRbeta repertoire diversity, measured by the inverse Simpson index, than their healthy co-twins.

Its CDR3 holds 14 amino acids, cysteine through phenylalanine. No DNA accompanies this entry. The germline V gene specifies SGHRS as CDR1 and YFSETQ as CDR2. The library was prepared using 5' RACE. Preparation of each TCR library used 3,000 to 3,500 ng of total RNA. For each sample, cDNA synthesis with SMARTScribe reverse transcriptase was split into eight separate reactions. During cDNA synthesis, template switching was used to introduce unique molecular identifiers that contained a 6-nucleotide sample barcode. TCRalpha and TCRbeta cDNA was amplified in two nested PCRs of approximately 16 and 10 cycles, and bead purification was carried out after each PCR. Before amplification, the cDNA was treated with uracil DNA-glycosylase and purified using the QIAquick PCR purification kit. The second PCR added Illumina TruSeq-compatible adapters along with sample-specific barcodes. TapeStation and Qubit were used to check library quality and concentration, and around 4.7 ng of each library was pooled. Sequencing of pooled libraries was carried out on an Illumina HiSeq2500 single-index Rapid Run using 2 x 100 bp reads and custom sequencing primers. The original pipeline was this. MiGEC version 1.2.6 was used for UMI-based consensus assembly to correct PCR and sequencing errors. MiXCR version 2.1.1 was used for V(D)J alignment, clonotype assembly and CDR3 extraction. Normalisation of gene usage, clonotype sharing and MAIT/NKT TCR abundance was achieved by analysing the top 1000, 10 000 and 20 000 clonotypes per sample. Diversity was computed as the inverse Simpson index with the vegan R package after downsampling to 27 000 UMIs. Statistical testing used paired Mann-Whitney U tests on the discordant twin pairs and applied Benjamini-Hochberg correction for multiple testing. After reprocessing by TCRdb, each CDR3 protein sequence is one entry, and no DNA is given. Here the V and J calls rest on TCRdb's processing, not on the authors' analysis. The sample table includes 400,000 to 500,000 distinct CDR3 sequences. Clones ranked in the top ten supply less than 2.5% of the sample.

The TCR comes from a human donor with ulcerative colitis or Crohn's disease, or a healthy co-twin of an affected twin (not recorded which). Sequencing was done on a sample of blood. The chain couples TRBV5-1 to TRBJ1-6; the TCRdb call, TRBD1, lacks DNA for checking. The CDR3 is CASSFGDGNSPLHF. This CDR3, with the reference TRBV5-1 and TRBJ1-6 proteins standing in past its ends, gives the full variable domain KAGVTQTPRYLIKTRGQQVTLSCSPISGHRSVSWYQQTPGQGLQFLFEYFSETQRNKGNFPGRFSGRQFSNSRSEMNVSTLELGDSALYLCASSFGDGNSPLHFGNGTRLTVT.